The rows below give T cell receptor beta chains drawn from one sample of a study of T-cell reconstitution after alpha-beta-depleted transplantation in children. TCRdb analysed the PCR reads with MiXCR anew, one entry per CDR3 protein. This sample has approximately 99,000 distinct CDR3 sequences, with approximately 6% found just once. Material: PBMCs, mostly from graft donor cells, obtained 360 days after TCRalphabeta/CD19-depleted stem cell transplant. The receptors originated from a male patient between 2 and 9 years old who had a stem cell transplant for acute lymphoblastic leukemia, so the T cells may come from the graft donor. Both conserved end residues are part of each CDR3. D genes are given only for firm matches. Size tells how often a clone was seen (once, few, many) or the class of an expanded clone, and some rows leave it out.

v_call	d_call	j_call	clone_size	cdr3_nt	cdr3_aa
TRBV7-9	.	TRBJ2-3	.	TGTGCCAGCAGCGTCAGGGGCGCAGATACGCAGTATTTT	CASSVRGADTQYF
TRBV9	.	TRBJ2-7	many	TGTGCCAGCAGCGTAGAGGCAGGGGATGAGCAGTACTTC	CASSVEAGDEQYF
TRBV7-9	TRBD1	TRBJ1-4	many	TGTGCCAGCAGATCCAGGGGGGAAAAACTGTTTTTT	CASRSRGEKLFF
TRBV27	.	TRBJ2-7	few	TGTGCCAGCAGTTCCGGGACAATCCACCACGAGCAGTACTTC	CASSSGTIHHEQYF
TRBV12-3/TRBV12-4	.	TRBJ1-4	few	TGTGCCAGCAGTCAAGGGCCTGAAAAACTGTTTTTT	CASSQGPEKLFF
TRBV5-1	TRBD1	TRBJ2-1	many	TGCGCCAGCAGCACGGGACAGGGGATGAATGAGCAGTTCTTC	CASSTGQGMNEQFF
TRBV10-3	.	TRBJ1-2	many	TGTGCTACAACGCGGGAACGGGCTAACTATGGCTACACCTTC	CATTRERANYGYTF
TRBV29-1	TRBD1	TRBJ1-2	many	TGCAGCGTTGAACCACAGGGGTGGAACTATGGCTACACCTTC	CSVEPQGWNYGYTF
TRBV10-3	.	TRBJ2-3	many	TGTGCCATCAGGAACGAGGCGGGGGCCTATACTAGCACAGATACGCAGTATTTT	CAIRNEAGAYTSTDTQYF
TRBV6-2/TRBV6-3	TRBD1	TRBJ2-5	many	TGTGCCAGCAGCCGTACAGGGGCCCCAGAGACCCAGTACTTC	CASSRTGAPETQYF
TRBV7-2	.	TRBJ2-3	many	TGTGCCAGCAGCTTAGGGGTCCGGGTGCCTACAGATACGCAGTATTTT	CASSLGVRVPTDTQYF
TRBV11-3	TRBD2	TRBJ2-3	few	TGTGCCAGCAGCTTAGTCGGGGGGGATACGCAGTATTTT	CASSLVGGDTQYF
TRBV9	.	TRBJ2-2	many	TGTGCCAGCAGTTCTGCCCGGGCTGGGGGGGAGCTGTTTTTT	CASSSARAGGELFF
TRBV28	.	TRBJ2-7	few	TGTGCCAGCAGTGAGTACTACGAGCAGTACTTC	CASSEYYEQYF
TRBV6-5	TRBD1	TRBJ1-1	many	TGTGCCAGCAGTTACCAGGGACAGCGCACTGAAGCTTTCTTT	CASSYQGQRTEAFF
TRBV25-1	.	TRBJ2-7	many	TGTGCCAGCAGTGAACGCCAGACCTACGAGCAGTACTTC	CASSERQTYEQYF
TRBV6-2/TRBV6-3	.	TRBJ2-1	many	TGTGCCAGCAGCAGCGGCCCGGGGTCCTACAATGAGCAGTTCTTC	CASSSGPGSYNEQFF
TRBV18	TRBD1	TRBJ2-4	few	TGTGCCAGCTCACCTCCAGACAGGGCCGAAAACATTCAGTACTTC	CASSPPDRAENIQYF
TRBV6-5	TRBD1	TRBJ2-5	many	TGTGCCAGCAGTTCTTGGACAGGGGGCCAAGAGACCCAGTACTTC	CASSSWTGGQETQYF
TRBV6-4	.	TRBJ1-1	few	TGTGCCAGCAGTGACTCGAGGCGTGACACTGAAGCTTTCTTT	CASSDSRRDTEAFF
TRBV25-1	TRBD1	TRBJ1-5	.	TGTGCCAGCAGCCAAGGGGGCCGGGGTCAGCCCCAGCATTTT	CASSQGGRGQPQHF
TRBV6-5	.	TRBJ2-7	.	TGTGCCACCAAGAACCCCCTAGTTCGCCGCGACGAGCAGTACTTC	CATKNPLVRRDEQYF
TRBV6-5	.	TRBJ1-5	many	TGTGCCAGCAGTTCCCAGGGAGAACAGCCCCAGCATTTT	CASSSQGEQPQHF
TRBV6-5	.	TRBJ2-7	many	TGTGCCAGCAGTTACTTCCAGGGCTACGAGCAGTACTTC	CASSYFQGYEQYF
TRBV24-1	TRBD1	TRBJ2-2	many	TGTGCCACCAGTGACTATGGACAGGGTAGACTGTTTTTT	CATSDYGQGRLFF
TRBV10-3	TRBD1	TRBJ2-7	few	TGTGCCACCAAGATGACAGGGGGCTACGAGCAGTACTTC	CATKMTGGYEQYF
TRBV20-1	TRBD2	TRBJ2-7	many	TGCAGTGCTCCGGTGGGTAGCGGGTTCCCGAGCTCCTACGAGCAGTACTTC	CSAPVGSGFPSSYEQYF
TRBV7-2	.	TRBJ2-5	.	TGTGCCAGCAGCTTAGCGCCGGAGGCGGAGACCCAGTACTTC	CASSLAPEAETQYF
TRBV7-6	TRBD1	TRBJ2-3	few	TGTGCCAGCAGCCCCTGGGACAGGGAGGGAGATACGCAGTATTTT	CASSPWDREGDTQYF
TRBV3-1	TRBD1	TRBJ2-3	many	TGTGCCAGCAGCCAAGGGGACAGGGTGGACCCAGATACGCAGTATTTT	CASSQGDRVDPDTQYF
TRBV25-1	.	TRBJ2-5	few	TGTGCCAGCAGTGGCCTTCTACGGGAGACCCAGTACTTC	CASSGLLRETQYF
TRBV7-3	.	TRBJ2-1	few	TGTGCCAGCAGCCCCGTTAGGGGCGGGCGCTACAATGAGCAGTTCTTC	CASSPVRGGRYNEQFF
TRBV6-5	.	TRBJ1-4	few	TGTGCCAGCAGACCCTACAGGGATCCAACTAATGAAAAACTGTTTTTT	CASRPYRDPTNEKLFF
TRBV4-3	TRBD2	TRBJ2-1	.	TGCGCCAGCAGCCAAGAGCCTAGCGGGACCTACAATGAGCAGTTCTTC	CASSQEPSGTYNEQFF
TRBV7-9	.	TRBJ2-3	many	TGTGCCAGCACCTTTGGGACGGTGACAGATACGCAGTATTTT	CASTFGTVTDTQYF
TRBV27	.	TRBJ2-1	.	TGTGCCAGCAGCAGAGGGACTAATGAGCAGTTCTTC	CASSRGTNEQFF
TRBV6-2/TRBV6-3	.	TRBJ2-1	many	TGTGCCAGCAGTTCTCTTGGACCAACCTACAATGAGCAGTTCTTC	CASSSLGPTYNEQFF
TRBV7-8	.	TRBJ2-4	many	TGTGCCAGCAGCTCTTACCGGGGACCCCTCCCCAAAAACATTCAGTACTTC	CASSSYRGPLPKNIQYF
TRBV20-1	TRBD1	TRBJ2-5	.	TGCAGTGCTCGACAGGGACGCCCTGGGGAGACCCAGTACTTC	CSARQGRPGETQYF
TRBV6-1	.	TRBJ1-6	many	TGTGCCAGCAGTGAAGAATTGTACTCACCCCTCCACTTT	CASSEELYSPLHF
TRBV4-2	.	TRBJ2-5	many	TGTGCCAGCAGCCAAGAGGCCGACCAAGAGACCCAGTACTTC	CASSQEADQETQYF
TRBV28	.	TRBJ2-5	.	TGTGCCAGCAGTGAAACGAAACAGGGAATCGCGGAGACCCAGTACTTC	CASSETKQGIAETQYF
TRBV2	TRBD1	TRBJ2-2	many	TGTGCCAGCAGTGATGGACAGGGCTGGGAGCTGTTTTTT	CASSDGQGWELFF
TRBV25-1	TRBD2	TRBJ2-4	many	TGTGCCAGCAGTGAAGTTTGGGTACTAGCGGACAAAAACATTCAGTACTTC	CASSEVWVLADKNIQYF
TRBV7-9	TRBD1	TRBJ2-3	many	TGTGCCAGCAGCTTAGCGGACAGGTTGCGAACAGATACGCAGTATTTT	CASSLADRLRTDTQYF
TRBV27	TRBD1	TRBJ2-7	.	TGTGCCAGCAGTCCGTTGGGGACAGGGGTCGAGCAGTACTTC	CASSPLGTGVEQYF
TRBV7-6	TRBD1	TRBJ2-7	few	TGTGCCAGCAGCTTAGGAGGACAGGGGTCTCGCGAGCAGTACTTC	CASSLGGQGSREQYF
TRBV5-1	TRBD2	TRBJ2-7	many	TGCGCCAGCAGCTTGAGGCTAGCGGGGGGATTCTCCTACGAGCAGTACTTC	CASSLRLAGGFSYEQYF
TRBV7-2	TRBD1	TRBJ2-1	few	TGTGCCAGCAGCCCCTCGTCCGGGACAGGGGGGAATGAGCAGTTCTTC	CASSPSSGTGGNEQFF
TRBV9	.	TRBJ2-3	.	TGTGCCAGCAGCGCACAGGGCGCCACAGATACGCAGTATTTT	CASSAQGATDTQYF
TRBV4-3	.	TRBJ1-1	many	TGCGCCAGCAGCCAAGATGGGGGGGCAGGGGTGACTGAAGCTTTCTTT	CASSQDGGAGVTEAFF
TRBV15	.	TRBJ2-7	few	TGTGCCACCAGAGGTGACTCTTACGAGCAGTACTTC	CATRGDSYEQYF
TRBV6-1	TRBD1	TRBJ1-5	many	TGTGCCAGCAGACTCAGGGGGCCTCAGCCCCAGCATTTT	CASRLRGPQPQHF
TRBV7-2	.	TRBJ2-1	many	TGTGCCAGCAGCGTGGAGGGAAATGAGCAGTTCTTC	CASSVEGNEQFF
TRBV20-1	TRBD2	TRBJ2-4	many	TGCAGTGCTAGAGATCGGAGGGGACTAGCGTTGAGCATTCAGTACTTC	CSARDRRGLALSIQYF
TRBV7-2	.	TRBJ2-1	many	TGTGCCAGCAGCCCTATGGGTGAAATCTGCTATCGGTTCTTC	CASSPMGEICYRFF
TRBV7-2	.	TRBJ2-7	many	TGTGCCAGCAGCTTACGTTGGGGCATCGAGCAGTACTTC	CASSLRWGIEQYF
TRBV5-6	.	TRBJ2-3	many	TGTGCCAGCAGCAAGCCCGATTCAGATACGCAGTATTTT	CASSKPDSDTQYF